This T cell receptor beta chain was identified during a study of shared clonotypes between healthy human individuals. A remark on this clone: Its antigen is not known.

Whole-study results and caveats: Sampling covered blood only; tissue repertoires likely differ.

This table comes from immunoSEQ multiplex PCR, and its TCRdb copy is limited to in-frame clones, with some not included. The sample lists around 1.1 million clones; approximately 80% were seen once. CDR3 length: 13 amino acids. CDR1 is MDHEN and CDR2 is SYDVKM in the germline V gene. V lost 1 base and J lost 5, with 6 bases in between. This chain links TRBV28 with TRBJ1-5; no firm D call. The sequencing input was memory CD4+ T cells from PBMCs. The subset denotes: CD45RA-negative fraction. This TCR derives from a man aged 18 to 29 in good health. Some clones in this sample may be carry-over from other donors' samples. The DNA for the CDR3 is TGTGCCAGCAGTTTATACTTCTATCAGCCCCAGCATTTT. Translating gives CASSLYFYQPQHF.